The present TCR beta chain was sequenced within a study of OX40 agonist ivuxolimab in advanced cancers. Study summary: Of the patients, three showed partial responses, one with hepatocellular carcinoma and two with cutaneous melanoma.

This clone occurred once. Assay: immunoSEQ multiplex PCR; the TCRdb copy retains only in-frame clones and omits some. The sample lists approximately 82,000 clones, about 90% occurring once. Trimming cost V 4 bases and J 0 bases, with 1 base left between them. CDR3 length equals 13 residues. Germline-derived CDR1 and CDR2 are SNHLY and FYNNEI. The sample consisted of CD4+ or CD8+ T cells sorted from blood, taken in a trial of the OX40 agonist ivuxolimab. The V and J genes are TRBV2 and TRBJ1-6; D is ambiguous. This sequence was found in an adult with an advanced solid tumor such as melanoma, head and neck, liver or kidney cancer. The CDR3 region has the DNA TGTGCCAGCAGTGGCTCCTATAATTCACCCCTCCACTTT. It translates to CASSGSYNSPLHF. The whole variable domain, remainder taken from reference TRBV2 and TRBJ1-6, is EPEVTQTPSHQVTQMGQEVILRCVPISNHLYFYWYRQILGQKVEFLVSFYNNEISEKSEIFDDQFSVERPDGSNFTLKIRSTKLEDSAMYFCASSGSYNSPLHFGNGTRLTVT.